The entry below gives a single T cell receptor beta chain sequence along with its context. This clonotype was found many times. Its cognate antigen has yet to be identified. One base away there is no much larger clone; base qualities are not given. Libraries of naive CD8 T cells were generated from about 21,000 to 970,000 sorted cells, with 10%, 30% or 50% of the purified RNA used. On a BD FACSAria II, naive CD8 T cells were FACS-sorted as CD8+CD4-CCR7+CD45RA+ and collected into RLT Plus buffer. To test detection sensitivity, Jurkat RNA equivalent to approximately nine TCR copies was spiked into samples of roughly 18,000-1,000,000 naive CD8 T cells. Enrichment of CD8 T cells was done with RosetteSep CD8+ T Cell Enrichment Cocktail plus Ficoll-Paque, and ACK red cell lysis came afterward. Libraries were constructed by PCR. Instrument used: NextSeq 500. Bulk TCR libraries were generated as previously described, with the TCR primers listed in Table S5 used. The Qiagen AllPrep DNA/RNA kit was used to purify total RNA. Before analysis, reads from multiple sequencing runs of the same library were pooled. Regarding the original processing steps: Reads were retained only if their TCR constant sequence matched exactly, and those retained reads were trimmed to 150 nt and grouped according to their 12-nt molecular barcodes. Reads within each barcode group were sub-clustered using a 15% Levenshtein threshold, and quality-weighted consensus sequences were constructed for each RNA molecule. Non-functional sequences were excluded, and lower-count sequences lying one edit away from another sequence were also excluded. Based on a fit of two negative binomial distributions, barcode sub-clusters having less than 20% of the maximum read count were discarded. TCRdb redid the processing of the public reads, applying fastp at Q25 and MiXCR, and retained in-frame beta chains. Records with the same CDR3 protein are collapsed into one entry carrying the most frequent genes and DNA. What appears here as the V and J calls and clone size reflects TCRdb's work, not the paper's. The sample profile shows a few hundred thousand distinct CDR3 sequences; roughly a quarter of them were found once. The ten largest make up 0.65% to 0.95% of the sample.

The sample is drawn from a study of molecular identifiers for immune sequencing clone quantification (dated 2018 in TCRdb). About the full investigation: For a replicate experiment, RNA from approximately 20,000 or 100,000 naive CD8 T cells was divided into five aliquots, of which four were sequenced. CD8 T cells were used in a methods study to benchmark molecular-identifier clustering-based TCR repertoire sequencing (MIDCIRS) and TCR RNA copy counting.

Results the study describes overall, beyond this receptor: The naive libraries included spiked-in Jurkat TCR RNA (around 9 copies' worth), and this Jurkat TCR RNA is not part of the donor repertoire. Modeling indicated 2.5 to 3 TCR RNA copies recovered per cell, compared with about 10 by digital PCR, which implies a capture efficiency of approximately 30%. Highly expanded clone sizes could be underestimated because identical TCR molecules may share a barcode. In CMV-specific effector cells, clones with more than 20 RNA copies accounted for over 98% of molecules, whereas in naive cells such clones accounted for under 1%. Spiked-in Jurkat TCR RNA equal to a single cell's worth was reported to be detectable even within one million naive CD8 T cells. When barcode sub-clustering was not used, chimeric consensus sequences inflated TCR diversity, with chimeras reaching as high as 47%.

The germline V gene (reference sequence) sets CDR1 to MNHEY and CDR2 to SMNVEV. Relative to germline, V is 6 bases shorter and J is 6 bases shorter, with 9 bases between their ends. Spanning cysteine to phenylalanine, the CDR3 consists of 11 amino acids. This entry keeps only the CDR3 DNA: 33 bases, framed from base 1. The clonotype was recovered from a human donor in good health. Some libraries in this study had Jurkat cell RNA spiked in. Sequencing input: naive CD8+ T cells from blood, with Jurkat cell RNA spiked in. Explained via the paper, the cell subset or site label denotes: FACS-sorted CD8+CD4-CCR7+CD45RA+ naive T cells. The chain is assembled from TRBV27 and TRBJ2-7; the D gene assignment is ambiguous. The CDR3 region reads CASSFGSEQYF. The DNA is TGTGCCAGCAGCTTCGGGTCCGAGCAGTACTTC.